The 22 T cell receptor beta chains given below trace back to one sample, sequenced in a study of siplizumab effects on memory and regulatory T cells. Only in-frame clones appear in the TCRdb table, and some are missing; sequencing was by immunoSEQ multiplex PCR. This repertoire shows 80,000 to 130,000 clones, about 91% found once; its top ten account for 2.5% to 3%. The sample comprised CD4+ T cells sorted from blood. These TCRs come from a human donor in good health. Some clones in this sample may be carry-over from other donors' samples.

Worth noting for this clone: Mismatch with germline at one junction end may stem from a read error. J is TRBJ2-3 and V is TRBV5-1; tentatively, D is TRBD2 (5 bases). The CDR3 loop spans 15 amino acids. Germline lookup yields CDR1 SGHRS and CDR2 YFSETQ. The chain's CDR3 is CASSLEGRLTDTRYF. Written as DNA, the CDR3 is TGCGCCAGCAGCTTGGAAGGGAGATTAACAGATACGCGGTATTTT. The full variable domain, in which reference TRBV5-1 and TRBJ2-3 provide the parts outside the CDR3, is KAGVTQTPRYLIKTRGQQVTLSCSPISGHRSVSWYQQTPGQGLQFLFEYFSETQRNKGNFPGRFSGRQFSNSRSEMNVSTLELGDSALYLCASSLEGRLTDTRYFGPGTRLTVL.

V usage is TRBV7-2 and J usage is TRBJ2-1, with 8 positions matching TRBD2. Germline loops: CDR1 SGHTA, CDR2 FQGNSA. This CDR3 is 15 amino acids long. Trimming cost V 0 bases and J 8 bases; bases outside gene matches: 6. CDR3 loop: CASSLAETSVYEQFF. Written as DNA, the CDR3 is TGTGCCAGCAGCTTAGCCGAGACTAGCGTCTATGAGCAGTTCTTC.

The V and J genes are TRBV11-2 and TRBJ2-1, with 8 bases fitting TRBD2. CDR1 is SGHAT and CDR2 is FQNNGV in the germline V gene. The CDR3 consists of 17 residues. The V and J ends lost 1 base and 2 bases, in that order; junction bases with no gene match: 7. The CDR3 DNA reads as TGTGCCAGCAGCTTAGCTGCTAGCGGGCACCCCTACAATGAGCAGTTCTTC. Encoded protein: CASSLAASGHPYNEQFF.

The genes are TRBV19 and TRBJ2-7, with 7 bases that match TRBD2. The germline V gene encodes CDR1 LNHDA and CDR2 SQIVND (reference sequence). The V and J ends lost 0 bases and 4 bases, in that order; junction bases with no gene match: 6. The CDR3 extends over 15 amino acids. The CDR3 bases are TGTGCCAGTAGTATAGAGGCCGGGAGGACGTACGAGCAGTACTTC. Protein product: CASSIEAGRTYEQYF. The full variable domain, in which reference TRBV19 and TRBJ2-7 provide the parts outside the CDR3, is DGGITQSPKYLFRKEGQNVTLSCEQNLNHDAMYWYRQDPGQGLRLIYYSQIVNDFQKGDIAEGYSVSREKKESFPLTVTSAQKNPTAFYLCASSIEAGRTYEQYFGPGTRLTVT.

This chain connects TRBV6-5 to TRBJ2-1; 10 nucleotides match TRBD1. Germline loops: CDR1 MNHEY, CDR2 SVGAGI. CDR3 length equals 14 residues. Trimming took 3 bases from V and 12 from J; bases not matched to a gene: 8. CDR3 residues: CASSYETGGLGQFF. The CDR3 DNA reads as TGTGCCAGCAGTTATGAGACAGGGGGCTTGGGGCAGTTCTTC.

This chain connects TRBV25-1 to TRBJ1-5; 8 bases align to TRBD1. In germline, CDR1 is MGHDK, CDR2 SYGVNS. Trimming took 4 bases from V and 6 from J; bases not matched to a gene: 5. This CDR3 contains 14 residues. CDR3 nucleotide sequence: TGTGCCAGCAGTGGAGGACAGGGCGGTCAGCCCCAGCATTTT. Residues: CASSGGQGGQPQHF.

CDR3 bases: TGTGCCAGCAGCTTAGCGGGACAGTTTTACGAGCAGTACTTC. Amino acids: CASSLAGQFYEQYF. V gene TRBV7-9 combines with J gene TRBJ2-7, with TRBD1 matching over 7 bases. J gave up 4 bases and V 0 bases, and 3 bases lay outside the gene matches. Germline CDR1 and CDR2: SEHNR and FQNEAQ (reference sequence). This CDR3 has 14 residues.

DNA for the CDR3: TGTGCCAGCAGGATTCGGTGGGGTGCGGAGACCCAGTACTTC. It encodes CASRIRWGAETQYF. This chain links TRBV27 with TRBJ2-5; no definite D call. Germline V gene lookup returns CDR1 MNHEY and CDR2 SMNVEV (reference sequence). The CDR3 consists of 14 residues. V lost 6 bases and J lost 5, with 16 bases in between.

V usage is TRBV5-1 and J usage is TRBJ2-5; tentatively, D is TRBD1 (5 bases). The germline V gene has CDR1 SGHRS and CDR2 YFSETQ. The V end was cut by 4 bases, the J end by 0 bases, with 10 bases between. The CDR3 spans 14 residues. The CDR3: CASSNPTDQETQYF. DNA of the CDR3: TGCGCCAGCAGCAACCCGACAGACCAAGAGACCCAGTACTTC.

This clone was observed once. V gene TRBV28 combines with J gene TRBJ1-6, with TRBD1 identical over 7 bases. The CDR3 is made up of 16 amino acids. CDR1 and CDR2 from the germline V gene are MDHEN and SYDVKM. V lost 1 base and J lost 9; bases outside the gene matches: 9. The CDR3 DNA follows: TGTGCCAGCAGTTTATTTTCCGCAGGGGGTCTTTCACCCCTCCACTTT. This sequence encodes CASSLFSAGGLSPLHF.

The chain combines TRBV9 with TRBJ2-5; D is unclear. CDR1 is SGDLS and CDR2 is YYNGEE in the germline V gene. V lost 5 bases to trimming and J lost 3 bases, with 14 bases between them. The CDR3 is 14 residues long. CDR3 DNA: TGTGCCAGCAGTCGAGACGGGCGGAAAGAGACCCAGTACTTC. Its translation is CASSRDGRKETQYF.

The genes are TRBV2 and TRBJ2-1, with TRBD1 matching 8 bases. J lost 8 bases, V lost 6 bases, and 6 bases had no gene match. The length of the CDR3 is 13 residues. From germline, CDR1 is SNHLY and CDR2 FYNNEI. The CDR3 spells CASRGPGGHEQFF. The CDR3, as DNA: TGTGCCAGCAGGGGGCCAGGGGGCCATGAGCAGTTCTTC.

The chain employs TRBV29-1 and TRBJ1-1; 7 bases map to TRBD1. CDR1 and CDR2 from the germline V gene are SQVTM and ANQGSEA. CDR3 length: 12 residues. After removal of 7 bases from V and 4 bases from J, the junction contained 6 bases not matched to a gene. As DNA, the CDR3 is TGCAGCGCCCAGGGGGGAGGCACTGAAGCTTTCTTT. Translated, it gives CSAQGGGTEAFF.

In its sample, this clone was seen once. V usage is TRBV5-1 and J usage is TRBJ2-3; D is undetermined. The CDR3 runs to 15 residues. CDR1 and CDR2 from the germline V gene are SGHRS and YFSETQ. V was cut by 3 bases and J by 2 bases, with 13 bases left in between. Here the CDR3 DNA reads TGCGCCAGCAGCTCACGTCGTCCAGACACAGATACGCAGTATTTT. It is translated as CASSSRRPDTDTQYF.

The chain recombines TRBV5-6 with TRBJ2-7; D remains ambiguous. From germline, CDR1 is SGHDT and CDR2 YYEEEE. With 1 base removed from V and 4 bases from J, the gap between germline ends came to 6 bases. The CDR3 length is 12 residues. This CDR3 is CASSLTLYEQYF. CDR3 DNA: TGTGCCAGCAGCTTGACACTATACGAGCAGTACTTC.

The chain is built from TRBV5-1 and TRBJ1-3; D call uncertain. CDR1 and CDR2 from the germline V gene are SGHRS and YFSETQ. The CDR3 totals 15 residues. The V end lost 5 bases, the J end lost 1 base, and 13 bases lay between the germline ends. In DNA form, the CDR3 reads TGCGCCAGCAGACTCAGCCTTATTTCTGGAAACACCATATATTTT. Translating gives CASRLSLISGNTIYF.

The V gene is TRBV18, the J gene TRBJ2-1; 9 bases fit TRBD1. CDR1 KGHSH and CDR2 LQKENI come from the germline V gene. CDR3 length: 12 residues. The J segment lost 7 bases and the V segment lost 8 bases, leaving 3 bases of the junction unmatched. The CDR3 sequence is CASDRGKNEQFF. The CDR3, as DNA: TGTGCCAGCGACAGGGGGAAAAATGAGCAGTTCTTC.

V and J are TRBV2 and TRBJ2-1; D is undetermined. Trimming took 4 bases from V and 6 from J, leaving 13 bases between them. This CDR3 spans 14 amino acids. Per germline, CDR1 SNHLY and CDR2 FYNNEI. The CDR3 DNA is TGTGCCAGCAGTGTTGCGAGACTGGGCAATGAGCAGTTCTTC. This sequence encodes CASSVARLGNEQFF.

V is TRBV6-1 and J is TRBJ1-2, with D maybe TRBD1 (5 bases). Trimming removed 6 bases from V and 5 bases from J, with 13 bases in between. The CDR3 sequence is 13 residues long. The V gene's germline CDR1 is MNHNS and CDR2 SASEGT. The CDR3 DNA is TGTGCCAGCAGGGGGGACGGTCCTTATGGCTACACCTTC. Translated: CASRGDGPYGYTF.

The chain employs TRBV19 and TRBJ2-7, with 10 bases matching TRBD1. The CDR3 has 24 amino acids. CDR1 is LNHDA and CDR2 is SQIVND in the germline V gene (reference sequence). Trimming took 3 bases from V and 0 from J; bases not matched to a gene: 29. The CDR3 here is CASSMVGTGDLLAYGELSSYEQYF. Written as DNA, the CDR3 is TGTGCCAGTAGTATGGTCGGGACAGGGGATCTACTAGCGTACGGAGAGTTAAGCTCCTACGAGCAGTACTTC.

The chain has TRBV11-2 and TRBJ2-7; D gene unclear. The germline V and J ends were trimmed by 5 bases and 4 bases, with 6 bases remaining between them. CDR3 length equals 11 residues. Germline CDR1 and CDR2: SGHAT and FQNNGV. This CDR3 reads CASSPQYEQYF. The CDR3 DNA reads as TGTGCCAGCAGCCCCCAGTACGAGCAGTACTTC.

V gene TRBV19 combines with J gene TRBJ2-1; D is unclear. Germline CDR1 reads LNHDA; CDR2 reads SQIVND (reference sequence). Trimming removed 1 base from V and 6 bases from J, with 13 bases in between. The CDR3 spans 15 residues. The CDR3 sequence: CASSIVVLSINEQFF. The CDR3 DNA reads TGTGCCAGTAGTATAGTAGTTTTAAGTATCAATGAGCAGTTCTTC.